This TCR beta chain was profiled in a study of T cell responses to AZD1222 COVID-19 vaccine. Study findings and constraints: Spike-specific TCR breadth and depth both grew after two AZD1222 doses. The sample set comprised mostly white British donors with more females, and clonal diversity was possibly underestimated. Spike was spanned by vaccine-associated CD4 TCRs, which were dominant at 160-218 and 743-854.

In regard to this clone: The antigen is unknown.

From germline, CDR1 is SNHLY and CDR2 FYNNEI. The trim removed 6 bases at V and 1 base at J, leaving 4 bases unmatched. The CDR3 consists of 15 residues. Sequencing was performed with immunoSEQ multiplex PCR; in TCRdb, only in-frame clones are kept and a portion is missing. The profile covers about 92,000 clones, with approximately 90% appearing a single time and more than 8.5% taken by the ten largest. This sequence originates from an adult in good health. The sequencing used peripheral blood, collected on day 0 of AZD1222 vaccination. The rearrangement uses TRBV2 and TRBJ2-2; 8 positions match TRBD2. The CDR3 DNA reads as TGTGCCAGCAGACCGGGGGGGCTGAACACCGGGGAGCTGTTTTTT. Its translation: CASRPGGLNTGELFF.